Detailed here is one T cell receptor (beta chain). What it binds is unknown. These data belong to a study of beta chain features in type 1 diabetes. For the study at large: Taken together, all samples contributed 107,917,701 examined sorted cells.

The trim removed 4 bases at V and 5 bases at J, leaving 9 bases unmatched. The V gene's germline CDR1 is SGHNT and CDR2 YENEEA. The CDR3 is 15 residues long. Study outcomes and limitations: Among patients with Type 1 diabetes, TCRB CDR3s were moderately but significantly shorter in every one of the four CD4+ subsets.

The whole isolated RNA underwent reverse transcription, so sequencing captured expressed TCRB transcripts. TCRdb's copy holds only in-frame clones and misses some; the assay was immunoSEQ multiplex PCR. Among roughly 300,000 clones listed, about a tenth were seen once. This TCR was sampled from a young man with type 1 diabetes. Sequences were obtained from central memory CD4+ T cells from blood. The chain uses TRBV11-3 and TRBJ2-7; TRBD1 agrees at 9 bases. As DNA, the CDR3 is TGTGCCAGCAGCTCCTCGGGACAGGGCGCCCACGAGCAGTACTTC. Translating it yields CASSSSGQGAHEQYF. Looking up the rest from reference TRBV11-3 and TRBJ2-7 gives the full variable domain: EAGVVQSPRYKIIEKKQPVAFWCNPISGHNTLYWYLQNLGQGPELLIRYENEEAVDDSQLPKDRFSAERLKGVDSTLKIQPAELGDSAVYLCASSSSGQGAHEQYFGPGTRLTVT.